This T cell receptor (beta chain) was observed in a study of blood T cell repertoires in COVID-19. Across the whole study: Material from acute and convalescent COVID-19 was sourced from the United States, Italy and Spain.

Original analysis: Amplifying reference gene primers gave estimates of nucleated cell counts. Profiling relied on immunoSEQ multiplex PCR, and the TCRdb table lists in-frame clones only, not all of them. The D gene and trimming were derived from the DNA, and the V and J assignments and clone size from that table. The sample comprises fewer than 45,000 clones, over 75% of which are singletons, and over 1% rests with the top ten. This clone was found a few times. The sequencing input was peripheral blood. The clonotype comes from a middle-aged woman with acute or convalescent COVID-19.

CDR3 sequence reads: CASSVWTSGSSQETQYF. The CDR3 DNA follows: TGTGCCAGCAGCGTATGGACTAGCGGGAGTAGCCAAGAGACCCAGTACTTC. The V and J genes are TRBV28 and TRBJ2-5, with TRBD2 identical over 13 bases. The CDR3 is 17 amino acids. V was clipped by 6 bases and J by 1 base; unmatched bases: 8. Germline V gene sequence: CDR1 MDHEN, CDR2 SYDVKM.